Listed below are T cell receptor beta chains from one sample, sequenced in a study of shared clonotypes between healthy human individuals. Data came from immunoSEQ multiplex PCR; TCRdb stores just in-frame clones and leaves some out. There are roughly 2 million clones in the sample; approximately 96% occur only once, and roughly 0.13% lies in the top ten. The sample comprised naive CD4+ T cells sorted from blood. The receptors originated from a man younger than 35 in good health. The CDR3 runs from the conserved cysteine through the conserved F or W. The D gene is left open where the match is weak. Size values are once, few and many counts, or a class for expanded clones, and some rows have none.

>16|TRBJ2-2|TRBD2|TRBV9|-
TGTGCCAGCAGCGTAGGGATAGCGGGGCGAACCGGGGAGCTGTTTTTT
CASSVGIAGRTGELFF
>15|TRBJ2-3|-|TRBV5-6|-
TGTGCCAGCACCTCCATCTCGAATAAGCCACATACGCAGTATTTT
CASTSISNKPHTQYF
>14|TRBJ1-4|-|TRBV9|-
TGTGCCAGCAGCGTAGACAGGGAGGGTGAAAAACTGTTTTTT
CASSVDREGEKLFF
>15|TRBJ2-2|-|TRBV5-1|-
TGCGCCAGCAGAGTAGACCCATCGAACACCGGGGAGCTGTTTTTT
CASRVDPSNTGELFF
>14|TRBJ2-2|-|TRBV27|-
TGTGCCAGCAGTTTTGTTCCTCTCACCGGGGAGCTGTTTTTT
CASSFVPLTGELFF
>17|TRBJ2-7|-|TRBV11-1|once
TGTGCCAGCAGCTTAGCGAAGACTCCGGGGTTTTCCTACGAGCAGTACTTC
CASSLAKTPGFSYEQYF
>13|TRBJ1-2|-|TRBV30|-
TGTGCCTGGAGTCCCCTTCCTGCCCATGGCTACACCTTC
CAWSPLPAHGYTF
>14|TRBJ2-2|-|TRBV6-6|-
TGTGCCAGCAGTTCGGTAGAGAACACCGGGGAGCTGTTTTTT
CASSSVENTGELFF
>15|TRBJ2-1|-|TRBV18|-
TGTGCCAGCTCACCGACAATCGACAGAAACAATGAGCAGTTCTTC
CASSPTIDRNNEQFF
>13|TRBJ2-4|-|TRBV29-1|-
TGCAGTGACTTACGAAATGCCAAAAACATTCAGTACTTC
CSDLRNAKNIQYF
>15|TRBJ2-7|-|TRBV7-9|-
TGTGCCAGCAGCTTAACCCAGGGGAATCCCTACGAGCAGTACTTC
CASSLTQGNPYEQYF
>15|TRBJ1-6|-|TRBV18|-
TGTGCCAGCTCACCGAACGTGGGACAACGTTCACCCCTCCACTTT
CASSPNVGQRSPLHF
>15|TRBJ2-7|TRBD1|TRBV28|-
TGTGCCAGCAGTTTTACGGGACAGGGGCGCGACGAGCAGTACTTC
CASSFTGQGRDEQYF
>15|TRBJ1-5|-|TRBV6-6|-
TGTGCCAGCAGTTCGAGGGTGCAGAGCAATCAGCCCCAGCATTTT
CASSSRVQSNQPQHF
>15|TRBJ1-6|TRBD1|TRBV10-2|-
TGCGCCAGCAGTGAGGGGGACAGGGGTAATTCACCCCTCCACTTT
CASSEGDRGNSPLHF
>16|TRBJ2-3|TRBD2|TRBV9|-
TGTGCCAGCAGCGTAGGTGGGACTAGCGGAACAGATACGCAGTATTTT
CASSVGGTSGTDTQYF
>17|TRBJ2-7|TRBD2|TRBV7-2|-
TGTGCCAGCAGCTTAAACCGGGGAGGGGAAAGAACCTACGAGCAGTACTTC
CASSLNRGGERTYEQYF
>11|TRBJ1-1|-|TRBV30|-
TGTGCCTGGCGGGGGCAGGGTGAATCTTTCTTT
CAWRGQGESFF
>14|TRBJ1-3|TRBD1|TRBV30|-
TGTGCCTGGAGTTCGGGACAGGCTGGAAACACCATATATTTT
CAWSSGQAGNTIYF
>15|TRBJ2-3|-|TRBV10-2|-
TGCGCCAGCAATCCAGACAGGCTACGCACAGATACGCAGTATTTT
CASNPDRLRTDTQYF
>15|TRBJ1-2|TRBD1|TRBV28|-
TGTGCCAGCAGTTTAGTAGGGACAGGGGGCGATGGCTACACCTTC
CASSLVGTGGDGYTF
>16|TRBJ1-6|-|TRBV6-5|-
TGTGCCAGCAGTTACTCGTCACAGCTCTATAATTCACCCCTCCACTTT
CASSYSSQLYNSPLHF
>16|TRBJ1-2|TRBD1|TRBV15|-
TGTGCCACCAGCAGTGGGACAGGAGGACCCAACTATGGCTACACCTTC
CATSSGTGGPNYGYTF
>14|TRBJ1-2|TRBD1|TRBV6-5|-
TGTGCCAGCAGCGCCGGGACAGGGGAATATGGCTACACCTTC
CASSAGTGEYGYTF
>13|TRBJ2-7|-|TRBV6-1|-
TGTGCCAGCGGATGGGACACCGCATACGTGCAGTACTTC
CASGWDTAYVQYF
>16|TRBJ2-3|TRBD2|TRBV5-1|-
TGCGCCAGCAGCATTGGGACTAGCGGGGGAACAGATACGCAGTATTTT
CASSIGTSGGTDTQYF
>13|TRBJ2-7|-|TRBV4-1|-
TGCGCCAGCAGCCAAGCTTATTTTTCAGGAAAAATTTTC
CASSQAYFSGKIF
>15|TRBJ2-3|TRBD2|TRBV5-1|-
TGCGCCAGCAGCTTGGTAGCGGGGGGATTAGATACGCAGTATTTT
CASSLVAGGLDTQYF
>15|TRBJ1-1|TRBD1|TRBV6-5|-
TGTGCCAGCAGTTACTCCGGGTTGAGAGGGGGCGTTGCTTTCTTT
CASSYSGLRGGVAFF
>14|TRBJ2-7|-|TRBV6-5|-
TGTGCCAGCAGTTACTCCGTAACAGGCTACGAGCAGTACTTC
CASSYSVTGYEQYF
>16|TRBJ2-1|TRBD1|TRBV7-9|-
TGTGCCAGCAGCCCACTAACCGGGACAGGGGATCGAGGGCAGTTCTTC
CASSPLTGTGDRGQFF
>15|TRBJ2-5|-|TRBV14|-
TGTGCCAGCAGCCAGGCGCTCGGGCCGGGTGAGACCCAGTACTTC
CASSQALGPGETQYF
>15|TRBJ1-1|-|TRBV7-9|-
TGTGCCAGCAGCTTCAACTCGCTGGTGAACACTGAAGCTTTCTTT
CASSFNSLVNTEAFF